This section outlines one TCR beta chain sequence together with its context. It has no known antigen specificity. Per-nucleotide qualities are absent, and no much larger clonotype sits a single base away. The sample comes from a study of cytomegalovirus exposure and HLA in healthy donors (dated by TCRdb to the late 2010s). Describing the broader study: According to an earlier analysis of 587 of the donors, roughly 180 million T cells yielded 90 million to 130 million unique TCR beta sequences and about 300 Gb of sequence data. The aim of the study was to test whether cataloging public T cell receptors could identify signatures of past pathogen exposure. Class I and class II HLA loci were covered by the typing at four-digit resolution. Among about 360 genotyped donors of the cohort, an average of 235,054 unique TCR beta nucleotide sequences were sequenced per donor, about a sixth of them non-productive. Typing coverage differed by locus: A, B, C, DRB1 and DQB1 were typed in roughly 620-630 donors, DQA1 in 522, DPA1 in 600 to 610, and DPB1 in 472. An earlier analysis of 587 of the donors used high-throughput TCR beta sequencing to judge whether each TCR beta V gene segment behaved as functional or pseudogenic. Alongside the repertoire data, information on donor age, sex, ethnicity and CMV serostatus was compiled. The study profiled the T cell repertoires of about 720 subjects by immunosequencing and related them to cytomegalovirus serostatus. To predict cytomegalovirus infection status, the study brought together high-throughput TCR immunosequencing, statistical association of individual TCRs with disease status, and machine learning. All discovery cohort repertoires had been generated on a single sequencing platform. Because of strong linkage in the cohort, roughly five DR-DQ haplotypes were treated as single units for association and clustering. Among the approximately 400 genotyped donors, about 83% belonged to the genetic ancestry cluster associated with self-reported Caucasian donors. In a later analysis, previously published TCR beta repertoires from 600 to 850 donors were re-analyzed and high-resolution HLA genotyping was added so that TCR occurrence patterns could be studied. Along with the roughly 700-subject first cohort, a separate validation cohort of over a hundred different subjects was used. A later genetic analysis took genome-wide SNP genotypes for about 55% of the 666 donors and used that subset as a discovery cohort. Rather than using new phenotypic data, the later analysis identified candidate immune exposures from TCR beta sequences and from how often those sequences occurred across donors. Approximately 330 gigabases of sequencing data and 70 million to 95 million unique TCR sequences made up an early release that covered roughly 670 HLA-typed donors.

The research as a whole found: Immune exposure information for the cohort was limited to CMV serostatus. At a false discovery rate of 0.05, a later analysis linked approximately 18,000 TCR beta sequences to specific HLA alleles. A few of the identified cytomegalovirus-associated TCR beta chains were confirmed in vitro to be specific for cytomegalovirus antigens. Strong co-occurrence of HLA alleles, especially DR and DQ, made assigning TCR associations to individual alleles difficult. In both the original and validation cohorts, the classifier was reported to diagnose cytomegalovirus status with high specificity and sensitivity. The study gave a list of under 200 TCR beta chains associated with cytomegalovirus. V-gene and J-gene trimming of TCR beta chains was associated with a missense DCLRE1C variant in a later genetic analysis, and the association was replicated in an independent cohort. An earlier analysis of some 560 of the donors showed that most TCR beta V segments appeared in productive rearrangements either about 90% or about 30% of the time, which broadly matched IMGT annotations. Because some donors lacked HLA typing at each locus, the association tests relied only on the typed subset. According to a later genetic analysis, donors in an Asian-associated ancestry cluster had fewer N-insertions in productive TCRs than the approximately 650-donor mean. Roughly uniform sequencing depth across donors was assumed in presence/absence analyses, although this assumption may not hold. A further reported finding was that TCR beta sequences accurately predicted the HLA-A and HLA-B alleles for most subjects in the first cohort. Compared with equally common non-associated chains, HLA-associated TCR beta chains in a later analysis were more clonally expanded and had lower generation probabilities. Some IMGT-functional V segments, including TRBV6-2 and TRBV6-3, could not be distinguished by the 87-base-pair reads and were therefore excluded. In this cohort, only TCR beta chains were sequenced, and detectable features were limited by the absence of alpha or paired-chain data. Most CMV-associated TCR beta chains appeared to be HLA-restricted in a later analysis, and the HLA associations seemed to be driven largely by CMV exposure. Linkage disequilibrium might explain the correlated functional status among segregating V segments, but an unknown experimental factor could not be ruled out. In a later analysis, the rate of TCR association differed among HLA loci, with DRB1 alleles having the most associated TCRs and HLA-C alleles having the fewest. The earlier analysis of about 600 of the donors excluded over 15 rarely observed V segments, including chromosome 9 orphons, because counts were too low. A cluster of highly shared sequence variants was judged likely to be a technical artifact of the sequencing pipeline. The authors suggested that the approach could potentially be generalized to other disease states and immunological phenotypes. Several of the top co-occurrence clusters appeared to be linked to parvovirus B19, influenza, CMV and Epstein-Barr virus, according to a later analysis. Across donors, most TCR sequences were observed very rarely, whereas some public TCRs were present in many individuals.

Receptors were amplified or captured by the immunoSEQ multiplex PCR assay. A mixture of 60 forward primers for TCR Vbeta segments and 13 reverse primers for TCR Jbeta segments was used in the multiplex PCR. The CDR3 region of rearranged TCR beta genes was amplified from genomic DNA with a multiplex PCR assay. The amplified TCR beta libraries were sequenced on the Illumina HiSeq System as 87-base-pair reads. Concerning the study's data processing: In a later analysis, tens of millions of unique TCR beta chains were counted across the roughly 610 repertoires, and roughly 10 million of these chains were shared by at least two donors. Raw reads were error-corrected and collapsed into unique sequences by a nearest-neighbor algorithm in which closely related sequences were merged to remove PCR and sequencing errors. CDR3 sequences were aligned to IMGT reference sequences to assign V, D and J gene segments. For a sequence to be retained, at least a six-nucleotide match to both a V gene segment and a J gene segment was required. A rearrangement counted as productive if the CDR3 had no stop codons and remained in frame with V and J, and every other rearrangement counted as non-productive. CDR3 was defined according to IMGT convention as the region running from the second conserved V-encoded cysteine to the conserved J-encoded phenylalanine. The earlier analysis of 450 to 750 of the donors excluded any sequence lacking an unambiguous match to a single V gene segment. In an earlier analysis of approximately 590 of the donors, V segments were called functional above 56.7% productive rearrangements and were called segregating when the between-donor standard deviation exceeded 5%. To diagnose cytomegalovirus status from the catalog of TCR beta chain sequences, a statistical classification framework was built. In a later analysis, V and J genes were assigned by comparing TCR nucleotide sequences against IMGT/GENE-DB human TR gene sequences. A later analysis assigned CDR3 sequences and most-parsimonious VDJ recombination scenarios with the TCRdist pipeline. A later analysis defined each TCR beta chain by its CDR3 amino acid sequence plus V-gene family, and excluded reads lacking a unique V-gene family. In a later analysis, 450 to 600 highly shared, low-generation-probability nucleotide sequences were removed to address suspected cross-contamination and a sequencing artifact. In a later analysis, a clonal expansion index for each public chain was calculated from normalized within-repertoire ranks of inferred template counts. A later analysis computed generation probabilities with a VDJ recombination model fitted to out-of-frame rearrangements, and checked the results against IGoR. In a later analysis, TCR-TCR, TCR-HLA and TCR-CMV co-occurrence was scored with hypergeometric tests, and a repertoire-size bias correction was applied to TCR pairs. To estimate false discovery rates, a later analysis permuted the HLA or CMV assignments 20 times. In a later analysis, co-occurring TCRs were grouped using DBSCAN, with TCRdist sequence similarity added in when clustering inside HLA-allele-positive subsets. Repertoires with fewer than 30,000 or more than 120,000 public chains, plus five repertoires with anomalous nucleotide sharing, were excluded from co-occurrence clustering. Entries here come from immuneACCESS through TCRdb and include only in-frame sequences with V and J called. Some clones fail to appear in such tables; in the studies checked, an unresolved V gene covers under half of the shortfall, and the cause of the remainder is unknown. That table furnishes V, J and clone size, whereas the DNA furnished D and trimming. A total of some 110,000 clones appear in this sample, roughly 79% of them only once. Of the sample, 1.3% is held by the ten largest clones.

In total, more than 500 healthy bone marrow donors made up the cohort. All cohort members were sampled while nominally healthy, although unrecorded immune exposures were likely present. The donor was CMV seronegative and was included in the group of a few hundred seronegative cohort members. Each donor provided a peripheral blood sample, and peripheral blood mononuclear cells were used for TCR beta sequencing. Genomic DNA extraction from the blood cell samples was performed with the Qiagen DNeasy Blood Extraction Kit. The CDR3 runs 16 residues from the cysteine to the phenylalanine. Just the 48-base CDR3 DNA is kept, in frame starting at base 1.

The specimen was PBMCs. The TCR was taken from a middle-aged man in good health and CMV-seronegative. This receptor chain uses TRBV1 and TRBJ1-6; the table's TRBD1 call for D was not verified on the DNA. TRBV1 is a recognized pseudogene. CDR3 reads: CTSSQETRGTDSPLHF. The nucleotide sequence is TGCACCAGCAGCCAAGAGACAAGGGGCACGGATTCACCCCTCCACTTT.